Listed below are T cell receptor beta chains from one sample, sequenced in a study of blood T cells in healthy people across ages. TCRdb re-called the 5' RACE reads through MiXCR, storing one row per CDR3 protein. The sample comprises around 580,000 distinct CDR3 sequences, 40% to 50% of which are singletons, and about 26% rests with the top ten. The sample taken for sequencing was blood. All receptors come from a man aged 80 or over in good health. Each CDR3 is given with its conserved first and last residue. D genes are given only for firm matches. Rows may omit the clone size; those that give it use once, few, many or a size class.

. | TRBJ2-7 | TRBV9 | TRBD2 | CASSAGTSDYYEQYF | TGTGCCAGCAGCGCCGGGACTAGTGATTACTACGAGCAGTACTTC
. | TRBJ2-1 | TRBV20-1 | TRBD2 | CSRAGSNNEQFF | TGCAGCCGAGCGGGGTCCAACAATGAGCAGTTCTTC
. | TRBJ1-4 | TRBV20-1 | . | CSAQTGFGEKLFF | TGCAGTGCCCAGACGGGTTTCGGTGAAAAACTGTTTTTT
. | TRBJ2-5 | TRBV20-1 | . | CSARGHREQYF | TGCAGTGCTAGGGGGCATAGGGAGCAGTACTTC
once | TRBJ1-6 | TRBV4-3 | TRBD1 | CASSQEDRGFSPPHF | TGCGCCAGCAGCCAAGAGGACAGGGGTTTTTCACCCCCCCACTTT
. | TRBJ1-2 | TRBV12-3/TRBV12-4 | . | CASSRPGTDVRGYTF | TGTGCCAGCAGTCGTCCCGGGACGGACGTGCGTGGCTACACCTTC
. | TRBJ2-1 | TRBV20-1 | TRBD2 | CSASGGAYTYNEQFF | TGCAGTGCTAGCGGGGGGGCCTACACCTACAATGAGCAGTTCTTC
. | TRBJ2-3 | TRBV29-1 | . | CSGQTGTNTDTQYF | TGCAGCGGACAGACAGGGACTAACACAGATACGCAGTATTTT
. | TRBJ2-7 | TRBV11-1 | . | CASSFGAGPPYEQYF | TGTGCCAGCAGCTTCGGTGCGGGACCTCCCTACGAGCAGTACTTC
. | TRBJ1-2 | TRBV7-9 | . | CASSPETQGWENYGYTF | TGTGCCAGCAGCCCAGAAACACAGGGTTGGGAGAACTATGGCTACACCTTC
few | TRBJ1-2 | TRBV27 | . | CASSSPGKGNYGYTF | TGTGCCAGCAGTTCCCCAGGGAAGGGGAACTATGGCTACACCTTC
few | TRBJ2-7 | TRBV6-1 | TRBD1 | CASETGGTGGYEQYF | TGTGCCAGCGAAACAGGAGGGACAGGGGGCTACGAGCAGTACTTC
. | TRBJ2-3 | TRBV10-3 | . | CAISESWETSTDTQYF | TGTGCCATCAGTGAGTCGTGGGAGACGAGCACAGATACGCAGTATTTT
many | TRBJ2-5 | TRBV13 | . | CASSLRGDGGQETQYF | TGTGCCAGCAGCTTAAGGGGAGACGGGGGCCAAGAGACCCAGTACTTC
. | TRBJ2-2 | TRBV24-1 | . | CATSEAITGELFF | TGTGCCACCAGTGAAGCGATCACCGGGGAGCTGTTTTTT
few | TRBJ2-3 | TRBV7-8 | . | CASNTRPGPTDTQYF | TGTGCCAGTAATACCCGGCCAGGCCCCACAGATACGCAGTATTTT
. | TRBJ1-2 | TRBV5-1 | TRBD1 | CASRKGQGEANYGYTF | TGCGCCAGCAGAAAGGGACAGGGAGAGGCTAACTATGGCTACACCTTC
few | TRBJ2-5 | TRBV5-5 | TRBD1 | CASSLVRGKGQETQYF | TGTGCCAGCAGCTTGGTCAGGGGGAAGGGACAAGAGACCCAGTACTTC
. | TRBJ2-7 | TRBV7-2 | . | CASSLEGFSEQYF | TGTGCCAGCAGCTTGGAGGGTTTCTCCGAGCAGTACTTC
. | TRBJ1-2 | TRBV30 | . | CAWSVLQAAGGGYTF | TGTGCCTGGAGTGTGTTGCAGGCTGCTGGTGGAGGCTACACCTTC
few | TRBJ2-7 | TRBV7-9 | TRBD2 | CASSRGGTTHEQYF | TGTGCCAGCAGCCGGGGGGGTACGACGCACGAGCAGTACTTC
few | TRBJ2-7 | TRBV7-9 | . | CASSPPEGEQYF | TGTGCCAGCAGCCCCCCTGAAGGCGAGCAGTACTTC
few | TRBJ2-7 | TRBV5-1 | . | CASSSSGYKSPYEQYF | TGCGCCAGCAGCTCTTCAGGGTACAAGTCCCCCTACGAGCAGTACTTC
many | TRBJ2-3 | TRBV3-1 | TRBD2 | CASSQAGREADTQYF | TGTGCCAGCAGCCAAGCCGGGCGGGAGGCGGATACGCAGTATTTT
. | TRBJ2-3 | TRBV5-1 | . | CASSTSGQTDTQYF | TGCGCCAGCAGCACCAGCGGACAGACAGATACGCAGTATTTT
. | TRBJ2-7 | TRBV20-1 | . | CSALLVGLSYEQYF | TGCAGTGCTCTGTTAGTGGGGTTGTCCTACGAGCAGTACTTC
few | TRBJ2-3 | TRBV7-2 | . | CASSSTSAGSGQYF | TGTGCCAGCAGCTCTACCTCGGCTGGTTCTGGGCAGTATTTT
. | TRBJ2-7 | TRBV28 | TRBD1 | CASSSPGQSSYEQYF | TGTGCCAGCAGCTCCCCGGGACAGTCTTCATACGAGCAGTACTTC
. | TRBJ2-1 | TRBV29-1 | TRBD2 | CSVERSLAGGLSYNEQFF | TGCAGCGTTGAAAGGTCCCTAGCGGGGGGACTCTCCTACAATGAGCAGTTCTTC
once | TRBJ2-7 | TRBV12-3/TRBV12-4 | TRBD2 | CASSPRTRRREQYF | TGTGCCAGCAGCCCGCGGACTAGGAGGCGCGAGCAGTACTTC
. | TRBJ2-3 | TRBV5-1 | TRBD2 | CASRPGLAGSTDTQYF | TGCGCCAGCAGACCGGGACTAGCGGGGAGCACAGATACGCAGTATTTT
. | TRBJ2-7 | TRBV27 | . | CASSFGLGKGEQYF | TGTGCCAGCAGTTTTGGCCTAGGTAAGGGCGAGCAGTACTTC
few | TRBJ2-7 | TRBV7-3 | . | CASSPQQGPLNEQYF | TGTGCCAGCAGCCCCCAACAGGGACCCCTTAACGAGCAGTACTTC
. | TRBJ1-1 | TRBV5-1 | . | CASSLVPGNTEAFF | TGCGCCAGCAGCTTGGTTCCGGGGAACACTGAAGCTTTCTTT
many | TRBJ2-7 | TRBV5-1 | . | CASSLSDSGVDEQYF | TGCGCCAGCAGCTTGAGTGACAGTGGGGTCGACGAGCAGTACTTC
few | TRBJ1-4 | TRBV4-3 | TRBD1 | CASSPTGTVLGKLFF | TGCGCCAGCAGCCCCACCGGGACAGTTCTTGGAAAACTGTTTTTT
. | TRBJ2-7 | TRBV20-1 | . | CSASYNEQYF | TGTAGTGCCTCATACAATGAGCAGTACTTC
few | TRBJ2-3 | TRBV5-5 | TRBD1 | CASSPGQGAPNTQYF | TGTGCCAGCAGCCCCGGACAGGGTGCCCCCAATACGCAGTATTTT
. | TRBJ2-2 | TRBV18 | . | CASSPPPGFTGELFF | TGTGCCAGCTCACCACCTCCAGGCTTCACCGGGGAGCTGTTTTTT
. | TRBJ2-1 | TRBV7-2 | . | CASSLVGGGVFGEQFF | TGTGCCAGCAGCTTAGTTGGGGGTGGAGTGTTTGGTGAGCAGTTCTTC
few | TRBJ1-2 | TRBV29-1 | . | CSVEATVLGYTF | TGCAGCGTTGAGGCGACAGTCCTTGGCTACACCTTC
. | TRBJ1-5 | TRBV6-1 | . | CASTEHRGQPQHF | TGTGCCAGCACGGAGCACCGTGGTCAGCCCCAGCATTTT
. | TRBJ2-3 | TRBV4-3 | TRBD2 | CASSHGLAGWSTDTQYF | TGCGCCAGCAGCCATGGACTAGCGGGGTGGAGCACAGATACGCAGTATTTT
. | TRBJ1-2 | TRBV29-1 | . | CSVGTSEDGYTF | TGCAGCGTTGGAACCTCTGAGGACGGCTACACCTTC
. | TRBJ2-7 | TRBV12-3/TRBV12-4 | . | CASSFVMQDEQYF | TGTGCCAGCAGTTTTGTTATGCAGGACGAGCAGTACTTC
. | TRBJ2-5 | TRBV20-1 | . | CSARSKETQYF | TGCAGTGCTAGGTCGAAAGAGACCCAGTACTTC
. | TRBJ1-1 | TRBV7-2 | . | CASSLARDFGNTEAFF | TGTGCCAGCAGCTTAGCCAGGGATTTCGGGAACACTGAAGCTTTCTTT
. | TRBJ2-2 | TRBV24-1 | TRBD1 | CATSETGDTGELFF | TGTGCCACCAGTGAGACAGGGGACACCGGGGAGCTGTTTTTT
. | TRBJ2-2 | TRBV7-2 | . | CASSPRHGELFF | TGTGCCAGCAGCCCCCGACACGGGGAGCTGTTTTTT
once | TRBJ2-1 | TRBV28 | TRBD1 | CASSFYDRAPYNEQFF | TGTGCCAGCAGTTTCTACGACAGGGCCCCCTACAATGAGCAGTTCTTC
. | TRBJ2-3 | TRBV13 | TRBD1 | CASSSDRGVKETQYF | TGTGCCAGCAGCTCGGACAGGGGGGTCAAGGAGACACAGTATTTT